These 6 T cell receptor beta chains share one sample of origin, sequenced in a study of molecular identifiers for immune sequencing clone quantification. Each CDR3 protein is one row after TCRdb ran MiXCR on the PCR reads. The data contain approximately 670,000 distinct CDR3 sequences, just under 20% of them seen just once; the ten biggest clones take up under 0.95%. Sequencing was performed on naive CD8+ T cells from blood, with Jurkat cell RNA spiked in. Subset noted: FACS-sorted CD8+CD4-CCR7+CD45RA+ naive T cells. The receptor source for this set is a human donor in good health. Some libraries in this study had Jurkat cell RNA spiked in.

This clonotype showed up many times. The genes are TRBV7-2 and TRBJ2-2; perhaps D is TRBD1 or TRBD2 (6 bases each). The V gene's germline CDR1 is SGHTA and CDR2 FQGNSA. The length of the CDR3 is 17 residues. V gave up 5 bases and J gave up 5 bases, with 21 bases separating them. CDR3 bases: TGTGCCAGCAGCACGATCCCAGGGGAGGAGTATACCGGGGAGCTGTTTTTT. Protein sequence: CASSTIPGEEYTGELFF.

This clonotype was picked up a small number of times. The rearrangement joins TRBV24-1 to TRBJ1-5, with 9 bases identical to TRBD1. Germline-derived CDR1 and CDR2 are KGHDR and SFDVKD. This CDR3 is 15 amino acids long. V lost 2 bases and J lost 9; bases outside the gene matches: 7. The chain's CDR3 is CATSDSTGGYLPQHF. In DNA, the CDR3 is TGTGCCACCAGTGATTCTACAGGGGGCTATCTGCCCCAGCATTTT.

This clonotype was found many times. The V gene is TRBV20-1, the J gene TRBJ2-7; TRBD1 matches at 8 bases. V shed 5 bases, J shed 3 bases, and the junction held 9 bases outside the gene matches. Looked up from germline, CDR1 is DFQATT and CDR2 is SNEGSKA (reference sequence). There are 14 residues in the CDR3. Here the CDR3 DNA reads TGCAGTGCTGGCCGGGACAGGAGAGACTACGAGCAGTACTTC. It yields the protein CSAGRDRRDYEQYF.

Concerning this clonotype itself: A much larger clone lies a single base off, so this may be a read error. The CDR3 protein is CASSLVWAGGLDEQLF. The CDR3 bases are TGTGCCAGCAGCTTAGTATGGGCGGGGGGGCTGGATGAGCAGCTCTTC. The chain recombines TRBV11-2 with TRBJ2-1; 9 bases fit TRBD2. CDR3 length: 16 amino acids. The V gene's germline CDR1 is SGHAT and CDR2 FQNNGV.

This clonotype occurred many times. The gene calls are TRBV12-5 and TRBJ2-2; D might be TRBD1 (6 bases). Looked up from germline, CDR1 is LGHNT and CDR2 is FRNRAP. V was cut by 2 bases and J by 6 bases, with 16 bases left in between. CDR3 length equals 16 residues. The DNA for the CDR3 is TGTGCTAGTGGTTTGCTCCCAGGGGATCGCCCCGGGGAGCTGTTTTTT. It encodes CASGLLPGDRPGELFF. Variable domain in full (rest from reference TRBV12-5 and TRBJ2-2): DARVTQTPRHKVTEMGQEVTMRCQPILGHNTVFWYRQTMMQGLELLAYFRNRAPLDDSGMPKDRFSAEMPDATLATLKIQPSEPRDSAVYFCASGLLPGDRPGELFFGEGSRLTVL.

This clonotype has only a few counts. The V gene is TRBV2, the J gene TRBJ1-1; TRBD1 matches at 9 bases. V lost 3 bases, J lost 1 base, and 3 bases stayed unmatched. The CDR3 has 15 residues. Germline values: CDR1 SNHLY, CDR2 FYNNEI. CDR3 nucleotide sequence: TGTGCCAGCAGTGATCCGACAGGGGGGAACACTGAAGCTTTCTTT. Encoded protein: CASSDPTGGNTEAFF.